The sample holds many counts of the clone carrying this T cell receptor (beta chain). The data belong to a study of T cells in Graves' hyperthyroidism and ophthalmopathy. The V gene end was trimmed by 5 bases and the J gene end by 5 bases; junction bases not matched to a gene: 13. The length of the CDR3 is 16 residues. CDR1 and CDR2 from the germline V gene are MDHEN and SYDVKM. Amplified TCR beta CDR3 regions derived from RNA transcripts. RT-PCR in the first round (using the HTBI primer set) targeted the TCR CDR3. MiXCR was run by TCRdb on the multiplex PCR reads, yielding one entry per CDR3 protein. The sample carries 500,000 or so distinct CDR3 sequences, 15% to 20% recorded once.

This receptor was identified in a woman between 25 and 40 years old with Graves' ophthalmopathy. This rearrangement joins TRBV28 to TRBJ2-5; 8 bases map to TRBD2. Sequenced material: blood. DNA for the CDR3: TGTGCCAGCAGTCCCCATACCGCAGCGGGAGCGGAGACCCAGTACTTC. Residues: CASSPHTAAGAETQYF.